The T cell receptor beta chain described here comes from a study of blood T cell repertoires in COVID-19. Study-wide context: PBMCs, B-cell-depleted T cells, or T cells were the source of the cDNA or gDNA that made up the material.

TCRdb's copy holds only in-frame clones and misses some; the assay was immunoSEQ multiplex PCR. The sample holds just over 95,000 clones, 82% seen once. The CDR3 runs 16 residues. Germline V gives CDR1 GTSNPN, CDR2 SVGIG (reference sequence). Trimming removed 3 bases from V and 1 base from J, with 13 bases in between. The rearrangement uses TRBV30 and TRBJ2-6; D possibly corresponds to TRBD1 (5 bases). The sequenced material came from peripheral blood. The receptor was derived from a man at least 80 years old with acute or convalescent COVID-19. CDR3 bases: TGTGCCTGGAGAAGGGGCAGCCAATCTGGGGCCAACGTCCTGACTTTC. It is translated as CAWRRGSQSGANVLTF.